These 25 T cell receptor beta chains were all obtained from the same sample, sequenced in a study of cytomegalovirus exposure and HLA in healthy donors. With 60 Vbeta and 13 Jbeta primers, the PCR was carried out. Produced via immunoSEQ multiplex PCR; TCRdb's table is partial and in-frame only. The repertoire holds fewer than 200,000 clones, with approximately 80% as singletons. Sequencing was performed on PBMCs. These receptors were collected from a woman aged 25 to 45 in good health and CMV-seropositive.

This clone is a singleton in its sample. The V gene is TRBV5-6, the J gene TRBJ1-2; D may be TRBD1 (6 bases). The CDR3 runs 13 residues. Trimming shortened V by 3 bases and J by 4 bases, and 10 bases separated the two germline ends. Germline V gene data show CDR1 as SGHDT and CDR2 as YYEEEE. The CDR3 sequence: CASSSGGLYGYTF. CDR3 nucleotide sequence: TGTGCCAGCAGCTCGGGGGGGCTCTATGGCTACACCTTC.

This clone was found once. The chain recombines TRBV7-6 with TRBJ2-5; 7 nucleotides agree with TRBD2. The J segment lost 2 bases and the V segment lost 4 bases, leaving 4 bases of the junction unmatched. The CDR3 covers 14 residues. Germline V gene lookup returns CDR1 SGHVS and CDR2 FNYEAQ. As DNA, the CDR3 is TGTGCCAGCAGCTCGCTGCGGGGGCAAGAGACCCAGTACTTC. Translation: CASSSLRGQETQYF.

CDR3 nucleotides: TGTGCCAGCAGCGACCCTCACGGGGGGACGGGGAGCACAGATACGCAGTATTTT. It is translated as CASSDPHGGTGSTDTQYF. J is TRBJ2-3 and V is TRBV9; 7 bases match TRBD2. With 3 bases clipped from V and 0 bases from J, the junction kept 13 bases outside the gene matches. CDR3 size: 18 residues. Looked up from germline, CDR1 is SGDLS and CDR2 is YYNGEE.

The chain combines TRBV19 with TRBJ1-2, with 7 bases identical to TRBD1. Germline values: CDR1 LNHDA, CDR2 SQIVND (reference sequence). The CDR3 consists of 16 residues. Losses at the gene ends were 2 bases for V and 5 bases for J; bases not matched to a gene: 11. CDR3 sequence reads: CASSITGGGSGYGYTF. The CDR3 bases are TGTGCCAGTAGTATAACCGGAGGGGGCTCTGGATATGGCTACACCTTC.

A few counts support this clone. The chain joins TRBV9 to TRBJ1-5; 7 nucleotides align to TRBD1. V lost 4 bases and J lost 2; bases outside the gene matches: 3. CDR1 is SGDLS and CDR2 is YYNGEE in the germline V gene. This CDR3 spans 14 amino acids. Here the CDR3 reads CASSYGQGNQPQHF. CDR3 nucleotides: TGTGCCAGCAGCTACGGACAGGGCAATCAGCCCCAGCATTTT.

The rearrangement joins TRBV15 to TRBJ2-7; 7 bases are a match to TRBD1. The CDR3 length is 14 residues. The J segment lost 6 bases and the V segment lost 4 bases, leaving 9 bases of the junction unmatched. Germline V gene data show CDR1 as LNHNV and CDR2 as YYDKDF (reference sequence). CDR3 in amino acids: CATSISVTGSEQYF. Written as DNA, the CDR3 is TGTGCCACCAGCATTTCAGTGACAGGGAGCGAGCAGTACTTC.

This chain links TRBV27 with TRBJ2-6; TRBD1 might be the D (5 bases). The ends were cut back, 3 bases at V and 0 bases at J, with 9 bases in the middle. Germline V gene data show CDR1 as MNHEY and CDR2 as SMNVEV (reference sequence). The CDR3 covers 16 residues. CDR3 bases: TGTGCCAGCAGTTTTTACAGGAGCTCTGGGGCCAACGTCCTGACTTTC. Translating it yields CASSFYRSSGANVLTF.

The rearrangement uses TRBV5-1 and TRBJ2-7, with TRBD2 identical over 9 bases. The CDR3 contains 15 residues. Trimming removed 5 bases from V and 4 bases from J; junction bases left unmatched: 10. Germline V CDR1 and CDR2: SGHRS, YFSETQ. The CDR3 nucleotides read TGCGCCAGCAGTCTCGGGTCTAGCGGGGTTTACGAGCAGTACTTC. Amino acids: CASSLGSSGVYEQYF.

The chain joins TRBV4-3 to TRBJ1-2, with a weak D call TRBD1 (5 bases). Germline-derived CDR1 and CDR2 are LGHNA and YSLEER. The CDR3 covers 13 residues. Trimming took 1 base from V and 7 from J, leaving 10 bases between them. The CDR3 region has the DNA TGCGCCAGCAGCCAAGCCGGGGGGTCTGGCTACACCTTC. Residues: CASSQAGGSGYTF.

J is TRBJ2-7 and V is TRBV18, with D possibly matching TRBD1 (6 bases). The CDR3 extends over 16 amino acids. V dropped 2 bases and J dropped 0 bases, with 14 bases sitting between them. Germline V gene lookup returns CDR1 KGHSH and CDR2 LQKENI. The CDR3 DNA is TGTGCCAGCTCACCATTAACAGGGAAGCCCTCCTACGAGCAGTACTTC. Its translation is CASSPLTGKPSYEQYF.

The rearrangement joins TRBV7-2 to TRBJ2-1; TRBD2 matches 9 bases. The V segment lost 2 bases and the J segment 6 bases; nucleotides outside the gene matches: 2. There are 14 residues in the CDR3. CDR1 SGHTA and CDR2 FQGNSA come from the germline V gene. CDR3 bases: TGTGCCAGCAGCTTACTGCGGGGGGGCAATGAGCAGTTCTTC. Residues: CASSLLRGGNEQFF.

This clone was picked up a small number of times. The chain is built from TRBV4-3 and TRBJ2-7; the D gene is possibly TRBD1 (5 bases). Germline V gene sequence: CDR1 LGHNA, CDR2 YSLEER. The CDR3 consists of 14 residues. The V end lost 4 bases, the J end lost 4 bases, and 14 bases lay between the germline ends. The CDR3 loop is CASSPATATYEQYF. DNA for the CDR3: TGCGCCAGCAGCCCCGCGACAGCTACTTACGAGCAGTACTTC.

This rearrangement joins TRBV9 to TRBJ2-3, with 10 bases identical to TRBD1. Germline CDR1 SGDLS, CDR2 YYNGEE. The CDR3 runs to 15 residues. Unmatched junction bases numbered 6, after V lost 3 bases and J lost 5 bases. CDR3 amino acids: CASSAGTGALDTQYF. In DNA form, the CDR3 reads TGTGCCAGCAGCGCCGGGACAGGGGCTTTAGATACGCAGTATTTT.

CDR3 sequence: CASSYYQGWGEKLFF. The CDR3 coding sequence is TGTGCCAGCAGTTACTACCAGGGATGGGGTGAAAAACTGTTTTTT. The chain carries TRBV6-5 and TRBJ1-4; a possible D gene is TRBD1 (5 bases). Germline lookup yields CDR1 MNHEY and CDR2 SVGAGI. V was trimmed by 1 base and J by 7 bases, leaving 13 bases between them. This CDR3 comprises 15 residues.

This clone was detected once. V usage is TRBV7-2 and J usage is TRBJ1-3; D might be TRBD1 (6 bases). This CDR3 comprises 16 residues. V lost 5 bases to trimming and J lost 1 base, with 15 bases between them. The V gene's germline CDR1 is SGHTA and CDR2 FQGNSA. The DNA of the CDR3 is TGTGCCAGCAGCGTATCACAGGGAATTTCTGGAAACACCATATATTTT. Protein: CASSVSQGISGNTIYF.

The rearrangement links TRBV5-1 to TRBJ2-5, with D maybe TRBD2 (6 bases). Germline CDR1 is SGHRS and CDR2 is YFSETQ. V was clipped by 3 bases and J by 9 bases, with 15 bases between them. The CDR3 has 13 residues. The CDR3 region has the DNA TGCGCCAGCAGCTGGGGACTGGGATCGGCCCAGTACTTC. Translation gives CASSWGLGSAQYF.

Worth noting for this clone: One base separates it from a far larger clone, so it is likely a read error. V usage is TRBV5-6 and J usage is TRBJ2-2; TRBD2 agrees at 7 bases. The CDR3 consists of 16 residues. V shed 4 bases, J shed 2 bases, and the junction held 8 bases outside the gene matches. Germline CDR1 and CDR2: SGHDT and YYEEEE. The CDR3 protein is CASSPGLGANTGELFF. In DNA, the CDR3 is TGTGCCAGCAGCCCAGGACTAGGGGCAAACACCGGGGAGCTGTTTTTT. The full variable domain, rest sourced from reference TRBV5-6 and TRBJ2-2, is DAGVTQSPTHLIKTRGQQVTLRCSPKSGHDTVSWYQQALGQGPQFIFQYYEEEERQRGNFPDRFSGHQFPNYSSELNVNALLLGDSALYLCASSPGLGANTGELFFGEGSRLTVL.

The V call is TRBV5-1, the J call TRBJ1-6; perhaps TRBD1 as D (6 bases). V dropped 0 bases and J dropped 6 bases, with 13 bases sitting between them. The CDR3 covers 16 residues. The germline CDR1 and CDR2 sequences are SGHRS and YFSETQ. The CDR3 protein is CASSLEAGQRNSPLHF. For the CDR3, the DNA is TGCGCCAGCAGCTTGGAGGCAGGACAGCGTAATTCACCCCTCCACTTT.

This clone came up a few times. The CDR3 spells CASSFDAGWVDEKLFF. The CDR3 region has the DNA TGTGCCAGCAGCTTCGACGCAGGGTGGGTAGATGAAAAACTGTTTTTT. The rearrangement joins TRBV11-2 to TRBJ1-4; D is perhaps TRBD1 (5 bases). The CDR3 runs 16 residues. V gave up 3 bases and J gave up 6 bases, with 17 bases separating them. Germline V lookup: CDR1 SGHAT, CDR2 FQNNGV.

DNA for the CDR3: TGTGCCAGCAGCGACAACAGGGGTGGAGAGACCCAGTACTTC. Protein sequence: CASSDNRGGETQYF. The chain joins TRBV5-4 to TRBJ2-5; 7 nucleotides agree with TRBD1. This CDR3 has 14 residues. V dropped 4 bases and J dropped 4; count of bases not matched to a gene: 7. Germline V gene sequence: CDR1 SGHNT, CDR2 YYREEE (reference sequence).

V gene TRBV7-6 combines with J gene TRBJ1-3; 9 bases agree with TRBD1. The germline gives CDR1 SGHVS, CDR2 FNYEAQ. The CDR3 consists of 17 residues. V dropped 4 bases and J dropped 0; count of bases not matched to a gene: 7. CDR3 DNA: TGTGCCAGCAGCTCGCGAGTGGACAGGGGCTCTGGAAACACCATATATTTT. Its protein is CASSSRVDRGSGNTIYF.

The chain employs TRBV7-9 and TRBJ2-7; possible D gene TRBD2, 6 bases. This CDR3 region has 15 residues. Germline V gives CDR1 SEHNR, CDR2 FQNEAQ (reference sequence). V was pared by 1 base and J by 0 bases, with 10 bases between. The CDR3 DNA is TGTGCCAGCAGCTTAGGCGGACTATTCTCCTACGAGCAGTACTTC. It translates to CASSLGGLFSYEQYF.

The chain uses TRBV2 and TRBJ2-2; the D gene is possibly TRBD1 (5 bases). CDR3 length equals 14 residues. Germline CDR1 reads SNHLY; CDR2 reads FYNNEI. V was trimmed by 6 bases and J by 1 base, leaving 9 bases between them. The CDR3 reads CASRETVNTGELFF. The CDR3 DNA sequence: TGTGCCAGCAGGGAGACAGTGAACACCGGGGAGCTGTTTTTT.

This chain joins TRBV5-4 and TRBJ1-6; 9 positions agree with TRBD1. CDR1 is SGHNT and CDR2 is YYREEE in the germline V gene (reference sequence). The CDR3 extends over 16 amino acids. With V trimmed by 2 bases and J by 10 bases, 10 bases remained unmatched. CDR3 coding DNA: TGTGCCAGCAGCTTAGAGCTGGGACAGGGTGGATCACCCCTCCACTTT. This codes for CASSLELGQGGSPLHF.

The chain employs TRBV19 and TRBJ2-7, with 11 bases matching TRBD1. Germline CDR1 reads LNHDA; CDR2 reads SQIVND (reference sequence). This CDR3 contains 13 residues. J gave up 5 bases and V 5 bases, and 2 bases lay outside the gene matches. The CDR3 region is CASSEDRGHEQYF. For the CDR3, the DNA is TGTGCCAGTAGTGAGGACAGGGGGCACGAGCAGTACTTC.